Each of the 29 T cell receptor beta chains below was sequenced from the same sample in a study of shared clonotypes between healthy human individuals. Profiled with immunoSEQ multiplex PCR; TCRdb holds only in-frame clones, not every one. The sample contains around 2.1 million clones, 90% to 97% of which appear only once. Material for sequencing was naive CD4+ T cells sorted from blood. Subset of the sample: CD45RA+ positively selected. The receptor set was obtained from a man between 18 and 35 years old in good health.

This chain connects TRBV23-1 to TRBJ1-5; tentatively, D is TRBD1 (5 bases). TRBV23-1 is assigned to the ORF class and has an uncertain function. Trimming took off 3 bases at V and 3 bases at J, with 15 bases between the two ends. The CDR3 extends over 16 amino acids. CDR3: CASSQPWTQVNQPQHF. CDR3 DNA sequence: TGCGCCAGCAGTCAGCCTTGGACACAGGTCAATCAGCCCCAGCATTTT.

The V call is TRBV28, the J call TRBJ1-1; D is undetermined. Germline CDR1 MDHEN, CDR2 SYDVKM. Between the trimmed V and J ends, which lost 3 bases and 0 bases, there was a span of 17 bases. The CDR3 is 17 amino acids. DNA for the CDR3: TGTGCCAGCAGTTTGTTGGGCCCGCCACTGTTGAACACTGAAGCTTTCTTT. Protein product: CASSLLGPPLLNTEAFF. Supplemented by reference TRBV28 and TRBJ1-1, the full variable domain reads DVKVTQSSRYLVKRTGEKVFLECVQDMDHENMFWYRQDPGLGLRLIYFSYDVKMKEKGDIPEGYSVSREKKERFSLILESASTNQTSMYLCASSLLGPPLLNTEAFFGQGTRLTVV.

V usage is TRBV18 and J usage is TRBJ1-5, with 7 nucleotides matching TRBD1. Looked up from germline, CDR1 is KGHSH and CDR2 is LQKENI. V trimming: 3 bases; J trimming: 6 bases; junction bases outside the gene matches: 17. The CDR3 is 18 residues long. The CDR3 nucleotides are TGTGCCAGCTCACCCCTTTCCTTAATCACAGGGGCAGGTCAGCCCCAGCATTTT. Its protein product is CASSPLSLITGAGQPQHF.

In the case of this clone: In the same sample, other DNA sequences code for this CDR3. This chain joins TRBV9 and TRBJ1-1; tentative D call: TRBD1 (5 bases). The CDR3 extends over 14 amino acids. V was pared by 0 bases and J by 3 bases, with 9 bases between. Germline V gene sequence: CDR1 SGDLS, CDR2 YYNGEE. CDR3 sequence: CASSVDGGDTEAFF. The DNA for the CDR3 is TGTGCCAGCAGCGTAGATGGGGGTGACACTGAAGCTTTCTTT.

V is TRBV5-6 and J is TRBJ1-5; perhaps TRBD1 as D (5 bases). The CDR3 consists of 14 residues. CDR1 is SGHDT, CDR2 YYEEEE, per germline. V lost 2 bases and J lost 2, with 8 bases in between. The CDR3 DNA follows: TGTGCCAGCAGCTTTATGGGGGGCAATCAGCCCCAGCATTTT. Protein sequence: CASSFMGGNQPQHF.

V usage is TRBV5-1 and J usage is TRBJ1-1; D unclear. The CDR3 runs 14 residues. Trimming took 4 bases from V and 6 from J, leaving 16 bases between them. Germline loops: CDR1 SGHRS, CDR2 YFSETQ. In nucleotides, the CDR3 is TGCGCCAGCAGCATGATGACATCGAGCCCTGAAGCTTTCTTT. Its translation is CASSMMTSSPEAFF.

The J gene is TRBJ2-3, the V gene TRBV10-2; 7 nucleotides line up with TRBD2. The V gene's germline CDR1 is WSHSY and CDR2 SAAADI. Unmatched junction bases numbered 4, after V lost 6 bases and J lost 4 bases. This CDR3 has 13 residues. Here the CDR3 DNA reads TGCGCCAGCAGGGAGGGGAGGGCAGATACGCAGTATTTT. Translated: CASREGRADTQYF.

Only one count was recorded for this clone. The chain carries TRBV6-1 and TRBJ1-1; 9 nucleotides agree with TRBD1. The junction had 7 bases not matched to a gene; V was cut back by 10 bases and J by 4 bases. CDR3 length: 13 residues. CDR1 and CDR2 from the germline V gene are MNHNS and SASEGT. CDR3 coding DNA: TGTGCCATCCTGAAGGACAGGGGCACTGAAGCTTTCTTT. Translated, it gives CAILKDRGTEAFF.

Note on this clone: The same CDR3 arises from other DNA sequences in this sample as well. This chain joins TRBV6-6 and TRBJ2-5; D call uncertain. The V gene's germline CDR1 is MNHNY and CDR2 SVGAGI (reference sequence). The CDR3 consists of 12 residues. V was clipped by 3 bases and J by 2 bases, with 4 bases between them. CDR3 in DNA: TGTGCCAGCAGTTATATTCAAGAGACCCAGTACTTC. Its protein is CASSYIQETQYF.

The rearrangement joins TRBV2 to TRBJ2-7, with 8 bases matching TRBD1. This CDR3 region has 17 residues. Losses at the gene ends were 6 bases for V and 2 bases for J; bases not matched to a gene: 15. Looked up from germline, CDR1 is SNHLY and CDR2 is FYNNEI. The CDR3 region is CASSGDRLTFRAYEQYF. The CDR3 DNA follows: TGTGCCAGCAGCGGGGACAGGTTAACCTTTCGGGCCTACGAGCAGTACTTC.

Note on this clone: The sample contains more than one DNA sequence encoding this CDR3. The chain links TRBV5-4 to TRBJ2-5; 10 nucleotides line up with TRBD2. Looked up from germline, CDR1 is SGHNT and CDR2 is YYREEE (reference sequence). The CDR3 consists of 14 residues. After removal of 5 bases from V and 1 base from J, the junction contained 2 bases not matched to a gene. CDR3 protein: CASSLAGGQETQYF. The CDR3 DNA is TGTGCCAGCAGTTTAGCGGGGGGCCAAGAGACCCAGTACTTC.

The rearrangement uses TRBV7-2 and TRBJ1-2, with TRBD1 as a possible D gene (6 bases). V was cut by 5 bases and J by 4 bases, with 11 bases left in between. The CDR3 has 13 residues. Germline CDR1 and CDR2: SGHTA and FQGNSA. CDR3 bases: TGTGCCAGCAGCCAGGGACAAGTCTATGGCTACACCTTC. This codes for CASSQGQVYGYTF.

The chain is built from TRBV6-5 and TRBJ2-7; 10 positions agree with TRBD2. Germline CDR1 MNHEY, CDR2 SVGAGI. The V gene end was trimmed by 2 bases and the J gene end by 3 bases; junction bases not matched to a gene: 7. This CDR3 region has 16 residues. CDR3 region: CASSYPLASGSYEQYF. The CDR3 region has the DNA TGTGCCAGCAGTTACCCCTTGGCTAGCGGGAGCTACGAGCAGTACTTC.

The genes are TRBV9 and TRBJ2-3, with a possible D match to TRBD1 (5 bases). Trimming stripped 7 bases from V and 0 bases from J, with 18 bases between. Germline assignment: CDR1 SGDLS and CDR2 YYNGEE. CDR3 length: 16 residues. CDR3 sequence: CASGYPRTSSTDTQYF. The DNA for the CDR3 is TGTGCCAGCGGTTATCCCAGGACATCTAGCACAGATACGCAGTATTTT.

V usage is TRBV5-1 and J usage is TRBJ2-5; possibly TRBD2 for D (6 bases). The V and J ends lost 6 bases and 5 bases respectively, with 26 bases between them. From germline, CDR1 is SGHRS and CDR2 YFSETQ. The CDR3 is made up of 17 amino acids. CDR3 sequence: CASTPLEGGFFVETQYF. CDR3 nucleotides: TGCGCCAGCACCCCCTTGGAGGGAGGTTTTTTTGTGGAGACCCAGTACTTC.

Turning to this clone: Additional DNA sequences in this sample encode the identical CDR3. This chain joins TRBV2 and TRBJ1-2, with D maybe TRBD1 (6 bases). Trimming took 7 bases from V and 4 from J, leaving 16 bases between them. This CDR3 has 14 amino acids. CDR1 is SNHLY and CDR2 is FYNNEI in the germline V gene. DNA of the CDR3: TGTGCCAGCACCGGAGGGCAGGGGTTCTATGGCTACACCTTC. It is translated as CASTGGQGFYGYTF.

To note about this clone: This same CDR3 is encoded by further DNA sequences in the sample. V is TRBV5-1 and J is TRBJ1-1; D is ambiguous. V lost 2 bases to trimming and J lost 0 bases, with 8 bases between them. CDR1 and CDR2 (germline): SGHRS, YFSETQ. The CDR3 consists of 14 residues. CDR3 DNA sequence: TGCGCCAGCAGCTTAGACGGTCTGAACACTGAAGCTTTCTTT. Protein: CASSLDGLNTEAFF.

Remarks on this clone: The sample contains more than one DNA sequence encoding this CDR3. The genes are TRBV5-1 and TRBJ2-7; 7 bases line up with TRBD2. J gave up 0 bases and V 0 bases, and 3 bases lay outside the gene matches. The CDR3 loop spans 15 amino acids. Germline CDR1 SGHRS, CDR2 YFSETQ. DNA for the CDR3: TGCGCCAGCAGCTTGGGGCTAGCGGACTCCTACGAGCAGTACTTC. Translation: CASSLGLADSYEQYF. The full variable domain, with the rest looked up from reference TRBV5-1 and TRBJ2-7, is KAGVTQTPRYLIKTRGQQVTLSCSPISGHRSVSWYQQTPGQGLQFLFEYFSETQRNKGNFPGRFSGRQFSNSRSEMNVSTLELGDSALYLCASSLGLADSYEQYFGPGTRLTVT.

V usage is TRBV10-2 and J usage is TRBJ2-7; D is possibly TRBD1 (6 bases). The V and J ends lost 6 bases and 0 bases respectively, with 12 bases between them. There are 14 residues in the CDR3. Germline CDR1 and CDR2: WSHSY and SAAADI. The CDR3 DNA is TGCGCCAGCAGCCCTAGGGACACCTCCTACGAGCAGTACTTC. Amino acid sequence: CASSPRDTSYEQYF.

The chain couples TRBV11-3 to TRBJ2-2, with a tentative D call TRBD1 (6 bases). This CDR3 comprises 17 residues. Trimming stripped 5 bases from V and 0 bases from J, with 16 bases between. Germline values: CDR1 SGHNT, CDR2 YENEEA. The DNA of the CDR3 is TGTGCCAGCAGCCCAACCTGGACAGCACCGAACACCGGGGAGCTGTTTTTT. Amino acid sequence: CASSPTWTAPNTGELFF.

The V call is TRBV5-1, the J call TRBJ2-1, with TRBD1 matching 8 bases. This CDR3 contains 14 residues. With V trimmed by 0 bases and J by 9 bases, 5 bases remained unmatched. Germline V lookup: CDR1 SGHRS, CDR2 YFSETQ. The CDR3 sequence is CASSLVQGAGEQFF. Written as DNA, the CDR3 is TGCGCCAGCAGCTTGGTGCAGGGGGCAGGTGAGCAGTTCTTC.

The V call is TRBV28, the J call TRBJ1-4; no firm D call. Germline V lookup: CDR1 MDHEN, CDR2 SYDVKM. V was trimmed by 10 bases and J by 8 bases, leaving 8 bases between them. The CDR3 length is 10 residues. CDR3 region: CATVGEKLFF. The CDR3 nucleotides are TGTGCCACAGTTGGGGAAAAACTGTTTTTT.

The rearrangement joins TRBV5-4 to TRBJ1-1, with TRBD1 identical over 7 bases. CDR1 and CDR2 from the germline V gene are SGHNT and YYREEE (reference sequence). Germline trimming cut 3 bases from V and 4 bases from J; bases unmatched to any gene: 9. This CDR3 contains 15 residues. Here the CDR3 DNA reads TGTGCCAGCAGCTCCACAGGGGCGGGGGGCACTGAAGCTTTCTTT. It encodes CASSSTGAGGTEAFF.

DNA for the CDR3: TGTGCCAGTAGTGTGGGACAGTATAGCAATCAGCCCCAGCATTTT. Amino acid sequence: CASSVGQYSNQPQHF. The chain recombines TRBV19 with TRBJ1-5, with TRBD1 identical over 7 bases. The V and J ends lost 5 bases and 0 bases, in that order; junction bases with no gene match: 4. CDR3 size: 15 residues. The germline gives CDR1 LNHDA, CDR2 SQIVND (reference sequence). Full variable domain (rest looked up from reference TRBV19 and TRBJ1-5): DGGITQSPKYLFRKEGQNVTLSCEQNLNHDAMYWYRQDPGQGLRLIYYSQIVNDFQKGDIAEGYSVSREKKESFPLTVTSAQKNPTAFYLCASSVGQYSNQPQHFGDGTRLSIL.

This clone is a singleton in its sample. J is TRBJ2-7 and V is TRBV6-5, with D perhaps assigned TRBD1 or TRBD2 (5 bases each). Germline V CDR1 and CDR2: MNHEY, SVGAGI. The V end was cut by 6 bases, the J end by 4 bases, with 16 bases between. The CDR3 sequence is 14 residues long. The CDR3 sequence is CASSRDPTTYEQYF. CDR3 bases: TGTGCCAGCAGCCGGGACCCTACTACTTACGAGCAGTACTTC.

DNA for the CDR3: TGTGCCAGCAGCATCCGGGACAGCTTTACCGGGGAGCTGTTTTTT. Residues: CASSIRDSFTGELFF. The chain links TRBV6-6 to TRBJ2-2; 7 positions match TRBD1. The V segment lost 6 bases and the J segment 5 bases; nucleotides outside the gene matches: 9. Germline V lookup: CDR1 MNHNY, CDR2 SVGAGI (reference sequence). The CDR3 sequence is 15 residues long.

Here the CDR3 DNA reads TGTGCCAGCAGCTCGAACCGGGACAGGGGAAGTGTTGAGCAGTTCTTC. It yields the protein CASSSNRDRGSVEQFF. This sequence joins TRBV7-9 and TRBJ2-1, with 10 bases matching TRBD1. The CDR3 contains 16 residues. V trimming: 4 bases; J trimming: 9 bases; junction bases outside the gene matches: 12. Germline lookup yields CDR1 SEHNR and CDR2 FQNEAQ (reference sequence).

The chain combines TRBV11-2 with TRBJ2-7, with 7 bases matching TRBD1. Germline lookup yields CDR1 SGHAT and CDR2 FQNNGV. CDR3 length: 16 residues. V trimming: 1 base; J trimming: 2 bases; junction bases outside the gene matches: 8. In DNA, the CDR3 is TGTGCCAGCAGCTTAGTCGCGGTGACAGGGCCCTACGAGCAGTACTTC. It specifies CASSLVAVTGPYEQYF.

This CDR3 reads CASSPTTSGNTIYF. CDR3 sequence (DNA): TGTGCCAGCAGCCCCACGACGTCTGGAAACACCATATATTTT. The chain links TRBV9 to TRBJ1-3; D remains ambiguous. This CDR3 has 14 amino acids. CDR1 and CDR2 (germline): SGDLS, YYNGEE. The germline V and J ends were trimmed by 4 bases and 1 base, with 9 bases remaining between them.